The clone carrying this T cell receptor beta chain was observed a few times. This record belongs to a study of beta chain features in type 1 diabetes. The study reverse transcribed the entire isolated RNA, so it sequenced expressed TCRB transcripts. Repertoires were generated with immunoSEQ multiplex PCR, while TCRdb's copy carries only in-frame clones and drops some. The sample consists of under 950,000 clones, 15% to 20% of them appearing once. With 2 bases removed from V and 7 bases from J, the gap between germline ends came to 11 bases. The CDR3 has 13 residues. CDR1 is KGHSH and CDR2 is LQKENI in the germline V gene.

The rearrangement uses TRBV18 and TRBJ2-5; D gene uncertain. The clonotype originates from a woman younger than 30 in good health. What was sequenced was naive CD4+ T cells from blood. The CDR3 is CASSPDATRTQYF. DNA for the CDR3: TGTGCCAGCTCACCAGACGCGACGAGGACCCAGTACTTC.